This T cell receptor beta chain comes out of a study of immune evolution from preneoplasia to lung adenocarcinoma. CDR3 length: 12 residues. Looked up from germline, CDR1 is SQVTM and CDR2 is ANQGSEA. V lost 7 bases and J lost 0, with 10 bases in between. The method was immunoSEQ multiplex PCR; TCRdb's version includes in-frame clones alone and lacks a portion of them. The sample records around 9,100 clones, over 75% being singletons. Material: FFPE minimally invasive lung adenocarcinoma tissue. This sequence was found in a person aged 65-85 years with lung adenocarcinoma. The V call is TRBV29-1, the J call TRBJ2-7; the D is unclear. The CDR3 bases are TGCAGCGCCCGGGTAAGCTCCTACGAGCAGTACTTC. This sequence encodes CSARVSSYEQYF.